This T cell receptor beta chain was obtained from a study of OX40 agonist ivuxolimab in advanced cancers. The data were produced by immunoSEQ multiplex PCR, yet TCRdb's version contains in-frame clones alone and is incomplete. Among around 53,000 clones listed, 84% were seen once. This sample comprised CD4+ or CD8+ T cells sorted from blood, obtained in a trial of the OX40 agonist ivuxolimab. The receptor's source is an adult with an advanced solid tumor such as melanoma, head and neck, liver or kidney cancer.

CDR3 nucleotides: TGTGCCAGCAGCGTAGGAATCCCCGGGGAGGGAGGGGAGCAGTTCTTC. This sequence encodes CASSVGIPGEGGEQFF. This chain connects TRBV9 to TRBJ2-1; TRBD2 aligns across 7 bases. From germline, CDR1 is SGDLS and CDR2 YYNGEE. The CDR3 is 16 residues long. V trimming: 0 bases; J trimming: 10 bases; junction bases outside the gene matches: 13.